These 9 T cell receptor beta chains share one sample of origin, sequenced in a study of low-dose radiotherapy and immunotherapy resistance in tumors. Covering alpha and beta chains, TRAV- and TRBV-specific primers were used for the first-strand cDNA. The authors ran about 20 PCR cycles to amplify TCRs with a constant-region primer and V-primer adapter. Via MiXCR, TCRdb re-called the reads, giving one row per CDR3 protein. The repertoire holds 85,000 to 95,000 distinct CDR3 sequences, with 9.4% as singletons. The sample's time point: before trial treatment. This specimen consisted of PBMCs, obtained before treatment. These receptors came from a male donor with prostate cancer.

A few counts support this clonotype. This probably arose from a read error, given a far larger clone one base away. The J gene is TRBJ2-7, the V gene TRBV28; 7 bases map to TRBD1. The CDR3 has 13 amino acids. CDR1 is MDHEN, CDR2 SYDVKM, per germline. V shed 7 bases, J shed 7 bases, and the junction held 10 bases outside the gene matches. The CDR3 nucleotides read TGTGCCAGCAAGCTGACAGGGCGTAATGAGCAGTACTTC. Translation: CASKLTGRNEQYF.

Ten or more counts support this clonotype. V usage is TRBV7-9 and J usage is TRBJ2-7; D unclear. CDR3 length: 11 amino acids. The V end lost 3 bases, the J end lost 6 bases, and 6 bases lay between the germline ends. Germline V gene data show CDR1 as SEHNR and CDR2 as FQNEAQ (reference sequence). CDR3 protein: CASSFSSEQYF. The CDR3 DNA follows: TGTGCCAGCAGCTTTTCATCCGAGCAGTACTTC.

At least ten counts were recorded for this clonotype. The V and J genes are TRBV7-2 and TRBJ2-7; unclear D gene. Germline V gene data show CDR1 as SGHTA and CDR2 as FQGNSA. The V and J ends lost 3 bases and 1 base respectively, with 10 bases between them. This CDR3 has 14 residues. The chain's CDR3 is CASSFPTESYEQYF. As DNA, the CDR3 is TGTGCCAGCAGCTTCCCAACAGAGTCCTACGAGCAGTACTTC.

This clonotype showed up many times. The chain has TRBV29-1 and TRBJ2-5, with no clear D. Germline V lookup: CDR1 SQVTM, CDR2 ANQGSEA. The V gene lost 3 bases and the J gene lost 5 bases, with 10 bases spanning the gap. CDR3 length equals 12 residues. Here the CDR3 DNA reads TGCAGCGTTGACGTAGGTGGGGAGACCCAGTACTTC. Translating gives CSVDVGGETQYF.

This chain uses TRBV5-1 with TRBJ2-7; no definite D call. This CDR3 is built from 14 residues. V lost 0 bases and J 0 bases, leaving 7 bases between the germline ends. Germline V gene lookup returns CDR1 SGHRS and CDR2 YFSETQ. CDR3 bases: TGCGCCAGCAGCTTGGGGGGATTCTCCTACGAGCAGTACTTC. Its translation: CASSLGGFSYEQYF.

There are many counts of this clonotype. CDR3 sequence: CASSLRQGSFTGELFF. The CDR3 region has the DNA TGTGCCAGCAGCTTAAGACAGGGATCGTTTACCGGGGAGCTGTTTTTT. V is TRBV11-2 and J is TRBJ2-2; TRBD1 agrees at 7 bases. Germline-derived CDR1 and CDR2 are SGHAT and FQNNGV. CDR3 length equals 16 residues. Trimming cost V 2 bases and J 5 bases; bases outside gene matches: 8.

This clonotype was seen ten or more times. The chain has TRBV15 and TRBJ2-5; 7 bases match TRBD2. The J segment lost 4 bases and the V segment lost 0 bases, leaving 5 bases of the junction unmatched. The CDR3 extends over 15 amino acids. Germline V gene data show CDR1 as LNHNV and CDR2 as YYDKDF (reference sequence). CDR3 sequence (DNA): TGTGCCACCAGCAGAGATCCTAGCGGCTTAGAGACCCAGTACTTC. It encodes CATSRDPSGLETQYF.

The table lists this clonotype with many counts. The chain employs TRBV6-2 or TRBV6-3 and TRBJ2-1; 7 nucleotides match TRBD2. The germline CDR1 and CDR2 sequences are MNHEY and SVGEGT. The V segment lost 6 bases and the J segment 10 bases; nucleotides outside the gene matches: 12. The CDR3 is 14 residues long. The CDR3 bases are TGTGCCAGCAGCCGGACTAGTGGGGGGAGGGAGCAGTTCTTC. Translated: CASSRTSGGREQFF.

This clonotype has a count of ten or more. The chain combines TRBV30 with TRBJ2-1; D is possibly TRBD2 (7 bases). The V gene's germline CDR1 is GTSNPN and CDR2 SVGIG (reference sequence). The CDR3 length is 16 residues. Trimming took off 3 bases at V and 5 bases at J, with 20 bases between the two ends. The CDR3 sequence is CAWSPRGGARDNEQFF. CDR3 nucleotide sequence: TGTGCCTGGAGCCCAAGGGGGGGGGCGCGGGACAATGAGCAGTTCTTC.